These 23 T cell receptor beta chains were sequenced from one sample in a study of blood T cells in healthy people across ages. Using a J-beta primer mix together with a sample-barcoded 5' primer, a second PCR was run for about 6 to 12 cycles. One entry per CDR3 protein, called by TCRdb with MiXCR from the 5' RACE reads. Of some 1,800,000 distinct CDR3 sequences listed, 39% are singletons. Sequencing used blood. All receptors derive from a human donor in good health.

The rearrangement links TRBV7-2 to TRBJ2-4; D gene ambiguous. Trimming removed 5 bases at V and 4 bases at J, with 15 bases between. CDR1 is SGHTA, CDR2 FQGNSA, per germline. This CDR3 has 15 residues. The CDR3 DNA reads TGTGCCAGCAGCGGCAGCTGGTACAGTAAAAACATTCAGTACTTC. It codes for CASSGSWYSKNIQYF.

This clonotype occurred a few times. This rearrangement joins TRBV12-5 to TRBJ1-2, with no clear D. Germline V gives CDR1 LGHNT, CDR2 FRNRAP. V dropped 0 bases and J dropped 6 bases, with 23 bases sitting between them. The CDR3 sequence is 18 residues long. CDR3 protein: CASGLVLDYAPPEDGYTF. In DNA form, the CDR3 reads TGTGCTAGTGGTTTGGTACTGGACTACGCCCCCCCGGAGGATGGCTACACCTTC.

The chain combines TRBV4-1 with TRBJ1-6, with D possibly matching TRBD1 (5 bases). The V end lost 4 bases, the J end lost 0 bases, and 10 bases lay between the germline ends. CDR1 is MGHRA, CDR2 YSYEKL, per germline. The CDR3 has 16 residues. CDR3 region: CASSPGVSSYNSPLHF. The CDR3 bases are TGCGCCAGCAGCCCGGGGGTTAGCTCCTATAATTCACCCCTCCACTTT.

The chain has TRBV2 and TRBJ2-5; D remains unclear. The tail of the sequence fits TRBJ2-7 better, so the J call may be wrong. CDR3 length: 12 amino acids. From germline, CDR1 is SNHLY and CDR2 FYNNEI. The CDR3 reads CASSEDVGEQYF. CDR3 bases: TGTGCCAGCAGTGAAGATGTCGGCGAGCAGTACTTC.

This clonotype occurred a few times. This chain links TRBV20-1 with TRBJ2-1; TRBD1 agrees at 10 bases. Per germline, CDR1 DFQATT and CDR2 SNEGSKA (reference sequence). Trimming at V came to 6 bases and at J to 5 bases, leaving 10 bases not matched to a gene. This CDR3 contains 15 residues. The CDR3 sequence: CSAASDRGPNNEQFF. The CDR3 DNA sequence: TGCAGTGCCGCTTCCGACAGGGGGCCTAACAATGAGCAGTTCTTC.

As for this clonotype: A much larger clone lies one base from this, so it may be a read error. The chain is built from TRBV5-1 and TRBJ2-7, with D uncertain. Germline CDR1 and CDR2: SGHRS and YFSETQ. The CDR3 runs to 12 residues. CDR3 residues: CASSPEPYKQYF. Written as DNA, the CDR3 is TGCGCCAGCAGCCCCGAACCCTACAAGCAGTACTTC.

This clonotype has only a few counts. This chain links TRBV15 with TRBJ1-2, with 9 bases lining up with TRBD1. The trim removed 5 bases at V and 8 bases at J, leaving 12 bases unmatched. CDR3 size: 15 residues. Germline values: CDR1 LNHNV, CDR2 YYDKDF (reference sequence). DNA of the CDR3: TGTGCCACCAGCCTAGACAGGGGGACATTTGTGGGCTACACCTTC. Translating it yields CATSLDRGTFVGYTF.

With regard to this clonotype: Compared with germline, one end of the junction differs, possibly owing to a read error. The chain has TRBV28 and TRBJ1-2; 9 bases are shared with TRBD1. Per germline, CDR1 MDHEN and CDR2 SYDVKM. The CDR3 is 14 residues long. CDR3 nucleotide sequence: TGTGCCAGCAGTTCACCGGGACAGGGCTATGGCCACACCTTC. Protein: CASSSPGQGYGHTF.

This chain uses TRBV29-1 with TRBJ2-1; no firm D call. V gave up 4 bases and J gave up 4 bases, with 17 bases separating them. This CDR3 is built from 15 residues. Germline values: CDR1 SQVTM, CDR2 ANQGSEA. The CDR3 nucleotides are TGCAGCGTTGGAACTACACAGAGAGTTTACAATGAGCAGTTCTTC. Amino acid sequence: CSVGTTQRVYNEQFF.

This clonotype was seen a handful of times. The genes are TRBV7-6 and TRBJ2-5, with 8 bases aligning to TRBD1. The V segment lost 4 bases and the J segment 2 bases; nucleotides outside the gene matches: 6. The CDR3 runs to 15 residues. Germline values: CDR1 SGHVS, CDR2 FNYEAQ. The CDR3 DNA follows: TGTGCCAGCAGCTCCTTGACAGGGGTACAAGAGACCCAGTACTTC. Encoded protein: CASSSLTGVQETQYF.

The chain recombines TRBV6-5 with TRBJ1-1; D possibly corresponds to TRBD1 (5 bases). This CDR3 comprises 18 residues. The germline V and J ends were trimmed by 2 bases and 1 base, with 20 bases remaining between them. The V gene's germline CDR1 is MNHEY and CDR2 SVGAGI. CDR3 loop: CASSYNPKAWQGNTEAFF. DNA of the CDR3: TGTGCCAGCAGTTACAATCCCAAGGCCTGGCAGGGGAACACTGAAGCTTTCTTT.

This clonotype was counted between two and nine times. The junction departs from germline at one end; a sequencing error may be responsible. The chain couples TRBV7-9 to TRBJ2-2; D is unresolved. CDR1 is SEHNR, CDR2 FQNEAQ, per germline (reference sequence). This CDR3 is built from 13 residues. In DNA, the CDR3 is TGCGCCAGCAGCCAAGATTGGGCCGGGGAGCTGTTTTTT. Translated, it gives CASSQDWAGELFF. The whole variable domain, remainder taken from reference TRBV7-9 and TRBJ2-2, is DTGVSQNPRHKITKRGQNVTFRCDPISEHNRLYWYRQTLGQGPEFLTYFQNEAQLEKSRLLSDRFSAERPKGSFSTLEIQRTEQGDSAMYLCASSQDWAGELFFGEGSRLTVL.

The V gene is TRBV28, the J gene TRBJ1-1, with D perhaps TRBD1 (6 bases). This CDR3 is 14 amino acids long. V was shortened by 4 bases and J by 1 base, with 10 bases between the two germline ends. Germline V gives CDR1 MDHEN, CDR2 SYDVKM. CDR3 bases: TGTGCCAGCAGTTCCAAACAGGGGAACACTGAAGCTTTCTTT. It codes for CASSSKQGNTEAFF.

This clonotype occurred many times. This chain links TRBV7-9 with TRBJ2-7; perhaps TRBD2 as D (6 bases). Germline V gene data show CDR1 as SEHNR and CDR2 as FQNEAQ (reference sequence). The CDR3 is 12 residues long. Trimming took 3 bases from V and 7 from J, leaving 10 bases between them. The CDR3 DNA is TGTGCCAGCAGCTTCCTCCTAGCGGAGCAGTACTTC. This translates into CASSFLLAEQYF.

The V call is TRBV5-1, the J call TRBJ1-5; D is undetermined. V was trimmed by 0 bases and J by 3 bases, leaving 10 bases between them. CDR1 and CDR2 (germline): SGHRS, YFSETQ. The CDR3 consists of 15 residues. CDR3 in amino acids: CASSLDSFHNQPQHF. The CDR3 coding sequence is TGCGCCAGCAGCTTGGACAGCTTTCACAATCAGCCCCAGCATTTT.

This clonotype was counted a few times. This rearrangement joins TRBV15 to TRBJ2-7; D uncertain. The CDR3 has 13 residues. The germline V gene has CDR1 LNHNV and CDR2 YYDKDF (reference sequence). The V and J ends lost 1 base and 2 bases respectively, with 6 bases between them. Here the CDR3 reads CATSRGQTYEQYF. In DNA, the CDR3 is TGTGCCACCAGCAGAGGACAAACCTACGAGCAGTACTTC.

The rearrangement links TRBV12-3 or TRBV12-4 to TRBJ2-1; TRBD1 agrees at 9 bases. This CDR3 has 17 residues. V was clipped by 5 bases and J by 5 bases; unmatched bases: 13. The CDR3 spells CASSRDRGTSQHNEQFF. CDR3 bases: TGTGCCAGCAGTCGCGACAGGGGGACGTCCCAACACAATGAGCAGTTCTTC.

V usage is TRBV7-9 and J usage is TRBJ2-7; D not resolved. The V and J ends lost 2 bases and 5 bases respectively, with 7 bases between them. CDR3 size: 12 residues. Germline CDR1 is SEHNR and CDR2 is FQNEAQ (reference sequence). CDR3 DNA: TGTGCCAGCAGCTTAACTAACCACGAGCAGTACTTC. Translated, it gives CASSLTNHEQYF.

In this sample, this clonotype turned up a few times. The V and J genes are TRBV20-1 and TRBJ2-3, with a tentative D call TRBD1 (6 bases). The CDR3 sequence is 15 residues long. V was clipped by 7 bases and J by 0 bases, with 17 bases between them. Per germline, CDR1 DFQATT and CDR2 SNEGSKA (reference sequence). The CDR3 loop is CSVTRGQSSTDTQYF. The CDR3 DNA follows: TGCAGTGTCACGAGAGGACAGTCTAGCACAGATACGCAGTATTTT.

This chain connects TRBV19 to TRBJ2-7, with a tentative D call TRBD2 (6 bases). There are 13 residues in the CDR3. Germline lookup yields CDR1 LNHDA and CDR2 SQIVND (reference sequence). The germline V and J ends were trimmed by 5 bases and 6 bases, with 14 bases remaining between them. CDR3 bases: TGTGCCAGTAGTCTTAAGGAGGGAACCGAGCAGTACTTC. Translated: CASSLKEGTEQYF.

This clonotype was found many times. J is TRBJ2-5 and V is TRBV20-1; D could derive from TRBD1 or TRBD2 (7 bases each). The CDR3 loop spans 12 amino acids. CDR1 is DFQATT, CDR2 SNEGSKA, per germline (reference sequence). V lost 6 bases and J lost 5, with 13 bases in between. The CDR3 nucleotides read TGCAGTGCGAGACAGGGAGGGGAGACCCAGTACTTC. It encodes CSARQGGETQYF.

The table lists this clonotype with a few counts. The chain joins TRBV11-2 to TRBJ2-1; D is ambiguous. CDR1 and CDR2 (germline): SGHAT, FQNNGV. The CDR3 sequence is 14 residues long. V was clipped by 3 bases and J by 2 bases, with 8 bases between them. For the CDR3, the DNA is TGTGCCAGCAGCTTCGAACAAACCTACAATGAGCAGTTCTTC. It is translated as CASSFEQTYNEQFF. Looking up the rest from reference TRBV11-2 and TRBJ2-1 gives the full variable domain: EAGVAQSPRYKIIEKRQSVAFWCNPISGHATLYWYQQILGQGPKLLIQFQNNGVVDDSQLPKDRFSAERLKGVDSTLKIQPAKLEDSAVYLCASSFEQTYNEQFFGPGTRLTVL.

CDR3 sequence reads: CASYLEVAGGTDTQYF. CDR3 DNA: TGCGCCAGCTACCTGGAGGTAGCGGGGGGTACAGATACGCAGTATTTT. The rearrangement links TRBV5-1 to TRBJ2-3; 10 bases line up with TRBD2. The V segment lost 7 bases and the J segment 3 bases; nucleotides outside the gene matches: 11. The CDR3 is 16 amino acids. CDR1 is SGHRS and CDR2 is YFSETQ in the germline V gene.